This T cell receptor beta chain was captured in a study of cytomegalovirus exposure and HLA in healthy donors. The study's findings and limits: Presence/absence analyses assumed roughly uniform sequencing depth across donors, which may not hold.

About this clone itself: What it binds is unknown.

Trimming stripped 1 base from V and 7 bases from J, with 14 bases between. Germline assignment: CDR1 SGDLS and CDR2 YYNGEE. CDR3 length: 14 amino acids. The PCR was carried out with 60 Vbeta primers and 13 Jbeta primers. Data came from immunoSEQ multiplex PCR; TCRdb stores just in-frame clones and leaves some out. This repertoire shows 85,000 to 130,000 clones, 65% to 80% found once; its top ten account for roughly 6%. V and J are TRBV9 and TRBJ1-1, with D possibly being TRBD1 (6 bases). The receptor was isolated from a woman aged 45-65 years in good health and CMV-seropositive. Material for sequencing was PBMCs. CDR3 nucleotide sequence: TGTGCCAGCAGCGTACGAAGTCAGGACAGTGAAGCTTTCTTT. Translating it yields CASSVRSQDSEAFF.